Included here is one T cell receptor beta chain sequence, with context. The data derive from a study of blood T cell dynamics during melanoma immunotherapy. Looking at the study overall: Patients with metastatic melanoma got pembrolizumab or nivolumab-ipilimumab as first-line care.

Time point: week 3, after first cycle of checkpoint inhibitor. Profiled with immunoSEQ multiplex PCR; TCRdb holds only in-frame clones, not every one. The sample comprises 15,000 to 20,000 clones, approximately 94% of which are singletons, and 0.21% rests with the top ten. The CDR3 runs 12 residues. Germline V gene lookup returns CDR1 MNHEY and CDR2 SMNVEV (reference sequence). The source was effector memory CD8+ T cells from blood, collected from a patient treated with checkpoint blockade. V usage is TRBV27 and J usage is TRBJ2-5, with D possibly matching TRBD2 (5 bases). Matching the DNA end better, TRBJ2-7 makes the J call doubtful. The TCR comes from a human donor with melanoma. The CDR3 nucleotides read TGTGCCAGCAGTCTCAGCGGATACGAGCAGTACTTC. Translating it yields CASSLSGYEQYF.